Listed here are 6 T cell receptor beta chains from one sample, sequenced in a study of blood T cell repertoires in COVID-19. Assay: immunoSEQ multiplex PCR; the TCRdb copy retains only in-frame clones and omits some. The table has roughly 220,000 clones, 80% to 85% seen once. Sequenced input: peripheral blood. The receptors originated from a woman in her 30s who had recovered from COVID-19.

This clone was counted a few times. V gene TRBV10-3 combines with J gene TRBJ2-5; D ambiguous. The germline V gene has CDR1 ENHRY and CDR2 SYGVKD. V was trimmed by 0 bases and J by 3 bases, leaving 8 bases between them. This CDR3 spans 14 amino acids. The CDR3 DNA sequence: TGTGCCATCAGTGAGTCATACGGTAAAGAGACCCAGTACTTC. Its translation: CAISESYGKETQYF.

The chain carries TRBV10-1 and TRBJ2-7, with TRBD1 as a possible D gene (6 bases). Trimming stripped 5 bases from V and 7 bases from J, with 15 bases between. This CDR3 is 13 amino acids long. Germline V gene lookup returns CDR1 WNHNN and CDR2 SYGVQD (reference sequence). In DNA form, the CDR3 reads TGCGCCAGCAGTACGATGGGGGCACGGGAGCAGTACTTC. Encoded protein: CASSTMGAREQYF.

The genes are TRBV4-2 and TRBJ2-1, with D unresolved. The CDR3 contains 9 residues. The V gene's germline CDR1 is LGHNA and CDR2 YNFKEQ. V dropped 4 bases and J dropped 12 bases, with 4 bases sitting between them. CDR3 nucleotides: TGTGCCAGCAGCCCCCGGCAGTTCTTC. It encodes CASSPRQFF.

CDR3 sequence: CASSLTNTGELFF. The CDR3 region has the DNA TGTGCCAGCAGCTTGACTAACACCGGGGAGCTGTTTTTT. The V gene is TRBV13, the J gene TRBJ2-2; D is uncertain. The CDR3 sequence is 13 residues long. The V and J ends lost 3 bases and 2 bases respectively, with 4 bases between them. The germline CDR1 and CDR2 sequences are PRHDT and FYEKMQ (reference sequence). Complete variable domain (other parts from reference TRBV13 and TRBJ2-2): AAGVIQSPRHLIKEKRETATLKCYPIPRHDTVYWYQQGPGQDPQFLISFYEKMQSDKGSIPDRFSAQQFSDYHSELNMSSLELGDSALYFCASSLTNTGELFFGEGSRLTVL.

The rearrangement uses TRBV5-1 and TRBJ2-7; 9 nucleotides line up with TRBD1. Germline V gene lookup returns CDR1 SGHRS and CDR2 YFSETQ. Losses at the gene ends were 1 base for V and 0 bases for J; bases not matched to a gene: 8. The CDR3 is made up of 17 amino acids. CDR3 protein: CASSLMPGQGNSYEQYF. The CDR3, as DNA: TGCGCCAGCAGCTTGATGCCCGGACAGGGGAACTCCTACGAGCAGTACTTC.

The chain joins TRBV6-5 to TRBJ1-1; 7 bases line up with TRBD1. The CDR3 length is 15 residues. CDR1 MNHEY and CDR2 SVGAGI come from the germline V gene. Trimming cost V 4 bases and J 10 bases; bases outside gene matches: 15. CDR3 loop: CASSSTGTAITRAFF. The CDR3 DNA reads TGTGCCAGCAGTTCAACCGGGACAGCGATAACTCGAGCTTTCTTT.